The next 13 T cell receptor beta chains were all read from a single sample in a study of blood T cell repertoires in COVID-19 (dated by TCRdb to the early 2020s). The library came from the immunoSEQ multiplex PCR assay. TCRdb provides this immuneACCESS table in a form limited to in-frame rearrangements. Some clones are lacking; in checked studies, under half of them reflect an unresolved V gene, and why the rest are absent is not known. This sample comprises 300,000 to 450,000 clones, more than 85% of them detected only once. The top ten constitute approximately 2.9% of the sample. Input material: peripheral blood. All receptors come from a human donor in a cohort sampled during active COVID-19.

The rearrangement uses TRBV16 and TRBJ2-7; 9 nucleotides agree with TRBD1. CDR1 and CDR2 (germline): KGHSY, FQNENV. This CDR3 has 14 amino acids. After removal of 4 bases from V and 6 bases from J, the junction contained 7 bases not matched to a gene. The CDR3: CASSPRTGDPEQYF. DNA for the CDR3: TGTGCCAGCAGCCCCCGGACAGGGGATCCCGAGCAGTACTTC.

The chain carries TRBV23-1 and TRBJ1-1; TRBD1 aligns across 7 bases. TRBV23-1 is labeled an ORF, and its function is uncertain. Losses at the gene ends were 8 bases for V and 3 bases for J; bases not matched to a gene: 6. This CDR3 is 13 amino acids long. The CDR3 loop is CASRQGHDTEAFF. The CDR3 region has the DNA TGCGCCAGCCGACAGGGACATGACACTGAAGCTTTCTTT.

V and J are TRBV7-2 and TRBJ2-1; 12 positions match TRBD2. The CDR3 length is 16 residues. The V gene end was trimmed by 5 bases and the J gene end by 6 bases; junction bases not matched to a gene: 8. Germline lookup yields CDR1 SGHTA and CDR2 FQGNSA. CDR3 sequence reads: CASSGASSGRANEQFF. The CDR3 coding sequence is TGTGCCAGCAGCGGCGCATCTAGCGGGAGGGCCAATGAGCAGTTCTTC.

The chain combines TRBV7-2 with TRBJ1-4; D possibly corresponds to TRBD1 (5 bases). The germline CDR1 and CDR2 sequences are SGHTA and FQGNSA. The CDR3 has 14 residues. V was pared by 5 bases and J by 4 bases, with 11 bases between. The CDR3 DNA sequence: TGTGCCAGCAGCCCGGGACTGAATAATGAAAAACTGTTTTTT. Amino acid sequence: CASSPGLNNEKLFF.

This chain joins TRBV27 and TRBJ1-5, with D unclear. Germline V gene data show CDR1 as MNHEY and CDR2 as SMNVEV (reference sequence). The CDR3 sequence is 15 residues long. Between the trimmed V and J ends, which lost 5 bases and 8 bases, there was a span of 19 bases. This CDR3 is CASSTMGQRKEPQHF. The CDR3 DNA reads TGTGCCAGCAGTACGATGGGTCAGAGGAAAGAGCCCCAGCATTTT.

This clone appeared a single time. The chain is built from TRBV7-2 and TRBJ2-5; D ambiguous. CDR3 length: 13 residues. Trimming took 1 base from V and 5 from J, leaving 8 bases between them. Germline V gene sequence: CDR1 SGHTA, CDR2 FQGNSA. The CDR3 sequence: CASSLGSRETQYF. The CDR3 DNA reads as TGTGCCAGCAGCTTAGGCTCGAGGGAGACCCAGTACTTC.

The genes are TRBV5-6 and TRBJ2-1; TRBD2 matches 8 bases. J was trimmed by 6 bases and V by 2 bases; bases with no gene match: 7. The CDR3 has 15 amino acids. The V gene's germline CDR1 is SGHDT and CDR2 YYEEEE. CDR3 protein: CASSFERGNGNEQFF. CDR3 coding DNA: TGTGCCAGCAGCTTTGAGCGGGGGAACGGCAATGAGCAGTTCTTC.

V and J are TRBV27 and TRBJ2-2, with D possibly matching TRBD1 (7 bases). The V gene's germline CDR1 is MNHEY and CDR2 SMNVEV (reference sequence). The V end was cut by 3 bases, the J end by 5 bases, with 13 bases between. The CDR3 runs to 15 residues. CDR3 sequence reads: CASSFRGAGTGELFF. CDR3 coding DNA: TGTGCCAGCAGTTTCAGGGGGGCAGGAACCGGGGAGCTGTTTTTT.

The chain couples TRBV7-8 to TRBJ1-2, with 8 bases identical to TRBD1. Per germline, CDR1 SGHVS and CDR2 FQNEAQ. This CDR3 spans 14 amino acids. After removal of 3 bases from V and 3 bases from J, the junction contained 3 bases not matched to a gene. CDR3 protein: CASSFRTGYYGYTF. The CDR3 bases are TGTGCCAGCAGCTTCCGGACAGGGTACTATGGCTACACCTTC.

The V gene is TRBV6-6, the J gene TRBJ1-6; D is possibly TRBD1 (5 bases). CDR3 size: 12 residues. CDR1 is MNHNY and CDR2 is SVGAGI in the germline V gene (reference sequence). V dropped 4 bases and J dropped 12 bases, with 10 bases sitting between them. The CDR3 spells CASSSTGGPLHF. Here the CDR3 DNA reads TGTGCCAGCAGTTCCACGGGGGGACCCCTCCACTTT.

This sequence joins TRBV12-3 or TRBV12-4 and TRBJ1-2; D possibly corresponds to TRBD1 (6 bases). The CDR3 consists of 12 residues. Trimming shortened V by 7 bases and J by 4 bases, and 10 bases separated the two germline ends. The CDR3, as DNA: TGTGCCAGCACCCAGGGGTCCTATGGCTACACCTTC. Protein: CASTQGSYGYTF.

The V and J genes are TRBV28 and TRBJ1-5; D is ambiguous. V was clipped by 8 bases and J by 3 bases, with 11 bases between them. From germline, CDR1 is MDHEN and CDR2 SYDVKM. CDR3 length equals 13 residues. The CDR3 DNA reads TGTGCCAGCGGGCTGGGTCCCAATCAGCCCCAGCATTTT. As protein: CASGLGPNQPQHF.

The rearrangement links TRBV14 to TRBJ1-2, with 8 bases that match TRBD1. This CDR3 is 14 amino acids long. The V segment lost 2 bases and the J segment 7 bases; nucleotides outside the gene matches: 6. Germline V gives CDR1 SGHDN, CDR2 FVKESK. CDR3 residues: CASSQHRTGLGYTF. The CDR3 DNA reads as TGTGCCAGCAGCCAACATCGGACAGGGCTTGGCTACACCTTC.